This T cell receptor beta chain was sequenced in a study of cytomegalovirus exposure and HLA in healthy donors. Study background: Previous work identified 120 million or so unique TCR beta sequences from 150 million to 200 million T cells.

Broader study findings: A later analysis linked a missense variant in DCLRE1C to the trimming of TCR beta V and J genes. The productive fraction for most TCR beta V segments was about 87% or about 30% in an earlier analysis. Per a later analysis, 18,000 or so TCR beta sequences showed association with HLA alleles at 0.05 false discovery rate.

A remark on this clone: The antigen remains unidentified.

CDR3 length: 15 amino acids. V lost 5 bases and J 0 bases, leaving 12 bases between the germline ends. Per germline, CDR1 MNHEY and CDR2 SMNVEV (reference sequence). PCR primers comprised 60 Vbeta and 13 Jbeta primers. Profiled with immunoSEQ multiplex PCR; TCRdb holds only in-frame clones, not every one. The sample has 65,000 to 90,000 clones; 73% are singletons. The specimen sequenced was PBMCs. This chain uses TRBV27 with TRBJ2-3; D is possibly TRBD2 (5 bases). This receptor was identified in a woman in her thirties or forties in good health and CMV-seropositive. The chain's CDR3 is CASSLGVTSTDTQYF. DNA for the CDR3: TGTGCCAGCAGTCTGGGAGTGACTAGCACAGATACGCAGTATTTT.